These 7 T cell receptor beta chains were all obtained from the same sample, sequenced in a study of shared clonotypes between healthy human individuals. The assay was immunoSEQ multiplex PCR, and TCRdb's table has in-frame clones only and misses some. This table holds 2,500,000 or so clones, around nine tenths found once. Source material: naive CD4+ T cells sorted from blood. Subset: CD45RA+ positively selected. Source of these receptors: a man younger than 30 in good health.

This clone has just a few counts. This sequence joins TRBV21-1 and TRBJ2-7; the DNA was not used to check the table's D call, TRBD1. TRBV21-1 is noted as a pseudogene. The CDR3 contains 15 residues. The CDR3: CASVIPRGANYEQYF. CDR3 nucleotides: TGTGCCAGCGTCATCCCCAGGGGCGCAAACTACGAGCAGTACTTC.

V and J are TRBV18 and TRBJ2-1; tentatively, D is TRBD2 (6 bases). Germline V gene sequence: CDR1 KGHSH, CDR2 LQKENI. Trimming left V 5 bases short and J 3 bases short, with 17 bases between. The CDR3 extends over 16 amino acids. This CDR3 is CASSASIAAYYNEQFF. DNA of the CDR3: TGTGCCAGCTCAGCTAGCATAGCGGCCTACTACAATGAGCAGTTCTTC.

The chain's CDR3 is CASKKLIDSGANVLTF. The CDR3, as DNA: TGTGCCAGTAAAAAACTAATAGACTCTGGGGCCAACGTCCTGACTTTC. The rearrangement uses TRBV19 and TRBJ2-6; no definite D call. The ends were cut back, 7 bases at V and 0 bases at J, with 13 bases in the middle. The CDR3 loop spans 16 amino acids. Germline V gene data show CDR1 as LNHDA and CDR2 as SQIVND (reference sequence).

The chain has TRBV19 and TRBJ1-1; D gene unclear. Trimming removed 7 bases from V and 1 base from J, with 22 bases in between. The CDR3 has 17 residues. CDR1 LNHDA and CDR2 SQIVND come from the germline V gene (reference sequence). For the CDR3, the DNA is TGTGCCAGTACGTCCTATTCGGGCGGGGTAAAGAACACTGAAGCTTTCTTT. Translation gives CASTSYSGGVKNTEAFF.

The chain employs TRBV7-2 and TRBJ2-7, with 8 bases that match TRBD2. Germline CDR1 reads SGHTA; CDR2 reads FQGNSA. The trim removed 5 bases at V and 4 bases at J, leaving 10 bases unmatched. CDR3 length equals 15 residues. In DNA, the CDR3 is TGTGCCAGCAGCCCCAACCTAGCGGGTCTTTACGAGCAGTACTTC. This codes for CASSPNLAGLYEQYF.

This chain links TRBV29-1 with TRBJ2-5; 11 bases line up with TRBD2. The CDR3 has 17 residues. Germline-derived CDR1 and CDR2 are SQVTM and ANQGSEA. V shed 6 bases, J shed 5 bases, and the junction held 17 bases outside the gene matches. The CDR3 loop reads CSVISPGTSGRGETQYF. The CDR3 nucleotides are TGCAGCGTGATAAGTCCTGGGACTAGCGGTCGCGGTGAGACCCAGTACTTC.

The chain is built from TRBV10-2 and TRBJ2-3; D unresolved. CDR3 length equals 14 residues. Per germline, CDR1 WSHSY and CDR2 SAAADI. V was clipped by 6 bases and J by 2 bases, with 12 bases between them. DNA of the CDR3: TGCGCCAGCAGCGAGGCTCGCCTCACAGATACGCAGTATTTT. Residues: CASSEARLTDTQYF.